This TCR beta chain was documented in a study of T cells after yellow fever vaccination. About the research overall: Preparation of the low-cell-number fractions used SMART-Seq v4 Ultra Low Input. Whole-study findings and limits: In FACS-sorted repertoires, abundant clonotypes from the bulk population could appear as contaminants. Once the booster was given, most primary-vaccination clones reappeared, at 95% to 98% for CD4 and over 85% for CD8. By day 5 rather than day 15, the secondary response had peaked, though it was weaker.

Germline-derived CDR1 and CDR2 are DFQATT and SNEGSKA (reference sequence). With V trimmed by 5 bases and J by 2 bases, 9 bases remained unmatched. This CDR3 has 15 residues. TCRdb reprocessed the 5' RACE reads with MiXCR, giving one entry per CDR3 protein. The table has just under 600,000 distinct CDR3 sequences, 13% seen once. This clonotype was counted a few times. What it binds is not known. This clonotype was sampled from a man younger than 45 who received the YFV17D yellow fever vaccine. The source was PBMCs, collected on the day of the yellow fever booster vaccination. This sequence joins TRBV20-1 and TRBJ2-4, with 7 bases matching TRBD2. DNA for the CDR3: TGCAGTGCTGGGGGTGGCGGGAGTACCAAAAACATTCAGTACTTC. This sequence encodes CSAGGGGSTKNIQYF.